These T cell receptor beta chains were read from a single sample in a study of graft-versus-host responses after intestinal transplantation. The data were produced by immunoSEQ multiplex PCR, yet TCRdb's version contains in-frame clones alone and is incomplete. The sample consists of over 100,000 clones, roughly 96% of them appearing once. What these receptors recognize is not known. The material was unstimulated CD8+ T cells sorted from spleen or lymph node cells, obtained before intestinal transplant. The receptors were sampled from a human donor who received an intestinal transplant. The CDR3 runs from the conserved cysteine through the conserved F or W. The D gene is left open where the match is weak. The size of a clone is reported for some rows only, either as once, few or many, or as a class for expanded clones.

clone_size j_call v_call d_call cdr3_nt cdr3_aa
NA TRBJ2-5 TRBV29-1 NA TGCAGCGCCCCGGGGACCGCGAGGCAAGAGACCCAGTACTTC CSAPGTARQETQYF
NA TRBJ1-5 TRBV28 NA TGTGCCAGCAGTTTGTCGGGCTCGGGCAATCAGCCCCAGCATTTT CASSLSGSGNQPQHF
NA TRBJ2-1 TRBV5-1 NA TGCGCCAGCAACCCGGGCTCCTACAATGAGCAGTTCTTC CASNPGSYNEQFF
NA TRBJ2-6 TRBV2 TRBD1 TGTGCCAGCAGTGAAACGGAGACAGGGCGCTCTGGGGCCAACGTCCTGACTTTC CASSETETGRSGANVLTF
once TRBJ2-7 TRBV28 NA TGTGCCAGCACGCCCGAAACCCCCTACGAGCAGTACTTC CASTPETPYEQYF
NA TRBJ2-7 TRBV10-3 NA TGTGCCATCAGTGAAGCAGGGAAAGTCTACGAGCAGTACTTC CAISEAGKVYEQYF
NA TRBJ1-1 TRBV5-1 NA TGCGCCAGCAGCTCTAGGGACAACTGGGCCACTGAAGCTTTCTTT CASSSRDNWATEAFF
once TRBJ1-1 TRBV19 TRBD1 TGTGCCAGTAGTATAGATCTGCCGGACAGGGATGGGGACACTGAAGCTTTCTTT CASSIDLPDRDGDTEAFF
NA TRBJ2-7 TRBV27 TRBD2 TGTGCCAGCAGTTTAACCGGACTAGCGGGAGATTACGAGCAGTACTTC CASSLTGLAGDYEQYF
NA TRBJ1-4 TRBV28 NA TGTGCCAGCAGTTTGGACCTCGGGGAGGGGTGGGACAATGAAAAACTGTTTTTT CASSLDLGEGWDNEKLFF
NA TRBJ2-7 TRBV21-1 NA TGTGCCAGCAGCAAAGTCGAGGGAATCCCCTACGAGCAGTACTTC CASSKVEGIPYEQYF
NA TRBJ1-6 TRBV5-4 TRBD1 TGTGCCAGCAGCTTGTATGGGGACAGGGATGTACGCAATTCACCCCTCCACTTT CASSLYGDRDVRNSPLHF
NA TRBJ2-7 TRBV2 TRBD1 TGTGCCAGCCCCGGGACAGCCCAAGGAACCTACGAGCAGTACTTC CASPGTAQGTYEQYF
few TRBJ1-1 TRBV19 NA TGTGCCAGTACCAGAACTATGACAGACGGGAACACTGAAGCTTTCTTT CASTRTMTDGNTEAFF
once TRBJ2-7 TRBV4-3 NA TGCGCCAGCAGCCAAGATTTTGCAGGGGGAGGCTACGAGCAGTACTTC CASSQDFAGGGYEQYF
NA TRBJ2-7 TRBV5-1 TRBD1 TGCGCCAGCAGCATGACAGGGGGTCGCAACGAGCAGTACTTC CASSMTGGRNEQYF
NA TRBJ2-1 TRBV7-7 TRBD2 TGTGCTAGCAGCTTAGGGGAGGAATTATCCCCTAGCGGGAGGTATGGAGAGCAGTTCTTC CASSLGEELSPSGRYGEQFF
NA TRBJ2-5 TRBV28 NA TGTGCCAGCAGTTTAGAGGGGTGGGAGACCCAGTACTTC CASSLEGWETQYF
NA TRBJ2-1 TRBV28 NA TGTGCCAGCGGACGATATGAGCAGTTCTTC CASGRYEQFF
NA TRBJ2-1 TRBV5-6 TRBD2 TGTGCCAGCAGCCCGACTAGCGGGAGGGCCTTCAATGAGCAGTTCTTC CASSPTSGRAFNEQFF
NA TRBJ2-7 TRBV6-5 TRBD1 TGTGCCAGCAGTTACTCCGGGACAGGTGTCTACGAGCAGTACTTC CASSYSGTGVYEQYF
NA TRBJ2-7 TRBV27 NA TGTGCCAGCAGTTTATCGCAGGGGGAGGTAGTCCACGAGCAGTACTTC CASSLSQGEVVHEQYF
once TRBJ2-7 TRBV5-6 NA TGTGCCAGCAGCCCCCAACCGGGACTGACCTACGAGCAGTACTTC CASSPQPGLTYEQYF
NA TRBJ1-2 TRBV27 TRBD1 TGTGCCAGCAGTCACGCAGGGGGCGGAAACTATGGCTACACCTTC CASSHAGGGNYGYTF
NA TRBJ1-6 TRBV6-5 NA TGTGCCAGCAGCTGGGACCTAAATAATTCACCCCTCCACTTT CASSWDLNNSPLHF
NA TRBJ2-6 TRBV2 NA TGTGCCAGCAGTCTATATAGGGATCCCGTGACAGTCATCGGTGGGGCCAACGTCCTGACTTTC CASSLYRDPVTVIGGANVLTF
NA TRBJ2-7 TRBV4-2 TRBD2 TGTGCCAGCAGCCAGATCGGGACTAGCTACGAGCAGTACTTC CASSQIGTSYEQYF
NA TRBJ2-7 TRBV6-6 NA TGTGCCAGCGGTTACGAGGGGGTAAGCTCCTACGAGCAGTACTTC CASGYEGVSSYEQYF
NA TRBJ2-5 TRBV12-5 NA TGTGCTAGTGGTTTGGTTCCAGGGACCCAGTACTTC CASGLVPGTQYF
NA TRBJ2-3 TRBV4-1 NA TGCGCCAGCAGCCAAGGCCGGAGCACAGATACGCAGTATTTT CASSQGRSTDTQYF
NA TRBJ1-2 TRBV6-6 NA TGTGCCAGCAGTCCAGAGCCCACAGCCTTCTATGGCTACACCTTC CASSPEPTAFYGYTF
NA TRBJ2-1 TRBV6-1 NA TGTGCCAGCAGTGCGTTCGCCGGGACCTACAATGAGCAGTTCTTC CASSAFAGTYNEQFF
NA TRBJ2-1 TRBV9 NA TGTGCCAGCAGCCCGTGGGTCGCGACCAGGGACAATGAGCAGTTCTTC CASSPWVATRDNEQFF
NA TRBJ2-7 TRBV29-1 TRBD1 TGCAGCGTGGAGGGGACAGGCACCTACGAGCAGTACTTC CSVEGTGTYEQYF
NA TRBJ2-1 TRBV4-3 NA TGCGCCAGCAGCCGTTCTGGTGAGGGCTACAATGAGCAGTTCTTC CASSRSGEGYNEQFF
NA TRBJ2-1 TRBV5-1 NA TGCGCCAGCAGCCAAGGGGGAGGCCTGTACAATGAGCAGTTCTTC CASSQGGGLYNEQFF
NA TRBJ2-4 TRBV5-1 NA TGCGCCAGCAGCTTGGGGTTCGACACCGGAAAAGACAAAAACATTCAGTACTTC CASSLGFDTGKDKNIQYF
NA TRBJ1-1 TRBV19 NA TGTGCCAGTAGTATAGGACAGCTGAACACTGAAGCTTTCTTT CASSIGQLNTEAFF
NA TRBJ2-7 TRBV19 NA TGTGCCAGTAGTCCGGGACTGTACGAGCAGTACTTC CASSPGLYEQYF
NA TRBJ2-7 TRBV2 NA TGTGCCAGCAGTGTGCTGGCTAGCGTCTCCTACGAGCAGTACTTC CASSVLASVSYEQYF
NA TRBJ1-3 TRBV7-2 NA TGTGCCAGCAGCCCCCGGGACCCCCGATCTGGAAACACCATATATTTT CASSPRDPRSGNTIYF
NA TRBJ2-1 TRBV18 TRBD2 TGTGCCAGCTCACCAAGAGCACTAGCGGGGCACAATGAGCAGTTCTTC CASSPRALAGHNEQFF
NA TRBJ2-3 TRBV13 TRBD2 TGTGCCAGCAGCCAAGGGGCGGGAGGGCGAGAAGATACGCAGTATTTT CASSQGAGGREDTQYF
NA TRBJ2-1 TRBV6-5 NA TGTGCCAGCAGCACGAGCTCCTACAATGAGCAGTTCTTC CASSTSSYNEQFF
NA TRBJ2-1 TRBV9 TRBD2 TGTGCCACCCCAGCGGGAGCTCCCCACAATAATGAGCAGTTCTTC CATPAGAPHNNEQFF
NA TRBJ2-7 TRBV4-1 NA TGCGCCAGCAGCCAAGGGGATAGCGGTTCCTACGAGCAGTACTTC CASSQGDSGSYEQYF
NA TRBJ2-3 TRBV15 NA TGTGCCACCCTAGGGAGCACAGATACGCAGTATTTT CATLGSTDTQYF
NA TRBJ2-3 TRBV27 TRBD2 TGTGCCAGCAGTCCGGGGACTAGCGGTAGCACAGATACGCAGTATTTT CASSPGTSGSTDTQYF
NA TRBJ1-2 TRBV6-1 TRBD1 TGTGCCAGCAGTTATCCGGGACAGGGGGAGGGCTACACCTTC CASSYPGQGEGYTF
NA TRBJ1-5 TRBV30 TRBD1 TGTGCCTGGAGCAGGGGGCAGAGCAATCAGCCCCAGCATTTT CAWSRGQSNQPQHF
NA TRBJ2-7 TRBV27 TRBD1 TGTGCCAGCAGAGCCATATCGGGACAGTCCTACGAGCAGTACTTC CASRAISGQSYEQYF
NA TRBJ1-5 TRBV19 TRBD1 TGTGCCAGTAGTCCAACAGGGGCTGTTAATCAGCCCCAGCATTTT CASSPTGAVNQPQHF
NA TRBJ2-2 TRBV5-4 TRBD1 TGTGCCAGCTGGTTACAGGGGGACACCGGGGAACTGTTTTTT CASWLQGDTGELFF
NA TRBJ1-2 TRBV19 TRBD1 TGTGCCAGTACCCCTGGACAGGGGCCCTCCTATGGCTACACCTTC CASTPGQGPSYGYTF
NA TRBJ2-7 TRBV18 NA TGTGCCAGCTCACCAGGGACGGAGTTTGGATGGCAGTACTTC CASSPGTEFGWQYF
once TRBJ2-3 TRBV25-1 NA TGTGCCAGCAGGGAATGGGACTTCGCAGATACGCAGTATTTT CASREWDFADTQYF
NA TRBJ1-5 TRBV13 NA TGTGCCAGCAGTACGGACAGAGAATACCCCAATCAGCCCCAGCATTTT CASSTDREYPNQPQHF